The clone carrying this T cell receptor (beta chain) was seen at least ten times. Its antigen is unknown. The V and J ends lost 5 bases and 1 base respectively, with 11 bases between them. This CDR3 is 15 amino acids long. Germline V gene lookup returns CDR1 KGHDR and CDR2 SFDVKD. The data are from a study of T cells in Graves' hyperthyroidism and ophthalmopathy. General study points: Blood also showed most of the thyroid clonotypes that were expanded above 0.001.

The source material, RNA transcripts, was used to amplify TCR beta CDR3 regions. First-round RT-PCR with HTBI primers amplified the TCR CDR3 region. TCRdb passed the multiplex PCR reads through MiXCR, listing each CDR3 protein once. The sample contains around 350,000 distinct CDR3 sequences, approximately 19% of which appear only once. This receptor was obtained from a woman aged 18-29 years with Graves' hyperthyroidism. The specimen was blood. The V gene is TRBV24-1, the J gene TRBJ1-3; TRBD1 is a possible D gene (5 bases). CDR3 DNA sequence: TGTGCCACCAGTGCCGGGGCTGCGTCTGGAAACACCATATATTTT. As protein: CATSAGAASGNTIYF.